These T cell receptor beta chains were read from a single sample in a study of blood T cell repertoires in COVID-19. Repertoires were generated with immunoSEQ multiplex PCR, while TCRdb's copy carries only in-frame clones and drops some. In the table there are over 200,000 clones, under 85% of which are singletons. The sequenced sample consisted of PBMCs or T cells enriched from blood (not recorded which). The source is a man in his 60s who had recovered from COVID-19. Both conserved end residues are part of each CDR3. The order of the fields is J gene, V gene, CDR3 protein.

TRBJ1-5	TRBV7-2	CASSEGANQPQHF
TRBJ1-2	TRBV29-1	CSVESPGGGYTF
TRBJ1-1	TRBV5-1	CASREANTEAFF
TRBJ1-1	TRBV2	CSSTPGQGRTEAFF
TRBJ2-2	TRBV5-1	CASSLDGAGTGTSGELFF
TRBJ1-1	TRBV5-1	CASRVQGQRNTEAFF
TRBJ1-2	TRBV7-2	CASSLLDTRANYGYTF
TRBJ1-2	TRBV29-1	CSVERGRGSGYTF
TRBJ1-1	TRBV29-1	CSVQTGLTAEAFF
TRBJ2-7	TRBV7-8	CASSLTYPGGEQYF
TRBJ2-7	TRBV7-9	CASSQTGYGEQYF
TRBJ1-2	TRBV9	CASSVVTGGRLGYTF
TRBJ1-2	TRBV7-9	CASSPFWGIQPNYGYTF
TRBJ1-2	TRBV19	CASSKDRRDYGYTF
TRBJ1-1	TRBV30	CAWSLARQGVVGTEAFF
TRBJ1-1	TRBV5-1	CASSLGGVNTEAFF
TRBJ2-2	TRBV7-8	CASSLGGYSDVNTGELFF
TRBJ1-5	TRBV3-1/TRBV3-2	CASSQVAGNQPQHF
TRBJ2-1	TRBV7-2	CASSLDGGDEQFF
TRBJ2-7	TRBV29-1	CSVEDPGTAEQYF
TRBJ1-1	TRBV6-2/TRBV6-3	CASSYSVGTFTEAFF
TRBJ1-5	TRBV5-1	CASSFNSGVGQPQHF
TRBJ2-3	TRBV7-9	CASSLATGGYADTQYF
TRBJ2-1	TRBV10-2	CASSAHLLPSEQFF
TRBJ2-5	TRBV4-3	CASSQDAVASGGETQYF
TRBJ1-1	TRBV19	CASSIAGKVAEAFF
TRBJ1-3	TRBV30	CAWSTSGTGNTIYF
TRBJ1-1	TRBV29-1	CTGRGVGNTEAFF
TRBJ2-5	TRBV9	CASSPLAMETQYF
TRBJ2-7	TRBV7-8	CASSLAGQGGSYEQYF
TRBJ2-7	TRBV2	CASELDRAYEQYF
TRBJ2-2	TRBV7-8	CASSLTGGGNTNTGELFF
TRBJ1-2	TRBV29-1	CSVEDSFFDRDGYTF
TRBJ2-7	TRBV9	CASSKTGGSYEQYF
TRBJ1-1	TRBV10-3	CAISPTEINTEAFF
TRBJ1-2	TRBV7-8	CASSLAGVGYTF
TRBJ1-1	TRBV9	CASSAQGAVTEAFF
TRBJ1-2	TRBV5-5	CASSTGQFYGYTF
TRBJ2-1	TRBV5-1	CASSPGTSGYNEQFF
TRBJ1-2	TRBV3-1/TRBV3-2	CASSHSDRVGGYTF